The sequence of this T cell receptor (beta chain) was determined in a study of shared clonotypes between healthy human individuals. The V and J ends lost 2 bases and 0 bases, in that order; junction bases with no gene match: 6. CDR1 and CDR2 (germline): SGHRS, YFSETQ. CDR3 length: 16 amino acids. This clone was observed a few times. The identical CDR3 is also encoded by other nucleotide sequences in the sample. Only in-frame clones appear in the TCRdb table, and some are missing; sequencing was by immunoSEQ multiplex PCR. Of about 710,000 clones listed, around four fifths are singletons. The source is a woman younger than 45 in good health. The chain carries TRBV5-1 and TRBJ2-3; 7 bases map to TRBD1. The material sequenced was memory CD4+ T cells sorted from blood. Stated subset: CD45RA-negative fraction. The CDR3 loop reads CASSLAQGPSTDTQYF. The CDR3 nucleotides are TGCGCCAGCAGCTTAGCACAGGGGCCGAGCACAGATACGCAGTATTTT.